One sample yielded the 28 T cell receptor beta chains listed below, sequenced in a study of beta chain features in type 1 diabetes. Study findings and constraints: Among all four CD4+ subsets, Type 1 diabetes patients had TCRB CDR3s that were moderately but significantly shorter.

Expressed TCRB transcripts were sequenced after all isolated RNA was converted to cDNA. Using immunoSEQ multiplex PCR, the repertoire was profiled, and TCRdb retains in-frame clones only, with some absent. The sample includes about 270,000 clones, roughly an eighth seen only once; the top ten take 0.017%. These receptors have no known antigen. Sequenced input: naive CD4+ T cells from blood. Source of these receptors: a man in his thirties or forties with type 1 diabetes.

This clone was seen a few times. The rearrangement uses TRBV21-1 and TRBJ2-5; the listed D gene, TRBD1, was not tested against the DNA. TRBV21-1 is marked as a pseudogene. The CDR3 extends over 13 amino acids. The CDR3 DNA sequence: TGTGCCATCTCGCGGACAGGGGCAGAGACCCAGTACTTC. Its protein is CAISRTGAETQYF.

This clone has a handful of counts. The chain couples TRBV7-9 to TRBJ1-5, with 8 bases matching TRBD1. Germline lookup yields CDR1 SEHNR and CDR2 FQNEAQ (reference sequence). The CDR3 contains 16 residues. Unmatched junction bases numbered 5, after V lost 1 base and J lost 3 bases. The CDR3 sequence: CASSLGTGQVNQPQHF. CDR3 DNA sequence: TGTGCCAGCAGCTTAGGAACGGGACAGGTCAATCAGCCCCAGCATTTT.

The chain is built from TRBV30 and TRBJ2-3, with a possible D match to TRBD2 (5 bases). CDR1 and CDR2 (germline): GTSNPN, SVGIG (reference sequence). This CDR3 has 17 amino acids. Trimming stripped 1 base from V and 2 bases from J, with 19 bases between. The CDR3 DNA sequence: TGTGCCTGGAGTGCCACAACATCGAGCGGTCCCACAGATACGCAGTATTTT. As protein: CAWSATTSSGPTDTQYF.

This clone was found a few times. The chain joins TRBV5-6 to TRBJ2-4, with TRBD1 as a possible D gene (6 bases). Between the trimmed V and J ends, which lost 2 bases and 0 bases, there was a span of 12 bases. The germline CDR1 and CDR2 sequences are SGHDT and YYEEEE. The CDR3 contains 16 residues. CDR3 loop: CASSFRQVLAKNIQYF. CDR3 DNA: TGTGCCAGCAGCTTTCGACAGGTACTAGCCAAAAACATTCAGTACTTC.

This clone has a handful of counts. This rearrangement joins TRBV7-3 to TRBJ2-1; D might be TRBD2 (5 bases). Germline values: CDR1 SGHTA, CDR2 FQGTGA. The ends were cut back, 0 bases at V and 1 base at J, with 10 bases in the middle. The CDR3 covers 16 residues. The CDR3 coding sequence is TGTGCCAGCAGCTTAACGTTGGCGGGTTCCTACAATGAGCAGTTCTTC. Translated, it gives CASSLTLAGSYNEQFF.

This clone was seen a handful of times. The V and J genes are TRBV5-1 and TRBJ2-5; 8 bases match TRBD1. Germline-derived CDR1 and CDR2 are SGHRS and YFSETQ. The CDR3 covers 13 residues. Losses at the gene ends were 5 bases for V and 2 bases for J; bases not matched to a gene: 2. DNA of the CDR3: TGCGCCAGCAGGGACAGGGTTCAAGAGACCCAGTACTTC. Encoded protein: CASRDRVQETQYF. The whole variable domain, remainder taken from reference TRBV5-1 and TRBJ2-5, is KAGVTQTPRYLIKTRGQQVTLSCSPISGHRSVSWYQQTPGQGLQFLFEYFSETQRNKGNFPGRFSGRQFSNSRSEMNVSTLELGDSALYLCASRDRVQETQYFGPGTRLLVL.

The chain joins TRBV7-2 to TRBJ2-3; 8 positions agree with TRBD2. Germline trimming cut 1 base from V and 0 bases from J; bases unmatched to any gene: 3. Germline V gene data show CDR1 as SGHTA and CDR2 as FQGNSA. The CDR3 totals 16 residues. CDR3 sequence (DNA): TGTGCCAGCAGCTTAGTTAGCGGGACCAGCACAGATACGCAGTATTTT. Protein sequence: CASSLVSGTSTDTQYF.

The chain joins TRBV5-4 to TRBJ2-7; 8 positions match TRBD1. Germline trimming cut 0 bases from V and 9 bases from J; bases unmatched to any gene: 2. The CDR3 spans 12 residues. Germline V gives CDR1 SGHNT, CDR2 YYREEE (reference sequence). Written as DNA, the CDR3 is TGTGCCAGCAGCTTGGGGACAGGGTGGCAGTACTTC. Translated: CASSLGTGWQYF.

The chain is built from TRBV7-2 and TRBJ2-7; 7 bases fit TRBD1. There are 15 residues in the CDR3. V lost 1 base and J lost 1; bases outside the gene matches: 4. Germline-derived CDR1 and CDR2 are SGHTA and FQGNSA. CDR3 DNA: TGTGCCAGCAGCTTAGTACAGGGACAGTCCTACGAGCAGTACTTC. Translation: CASSLVQGQSYEQYF.

This rearrangement joins TRBV5-1 to TRBJ1-5; TRBD1 is a possible D gene (6 bases). The CDR3 covers 17 residues. CDR1 and CDR2 from the germline V gene are SGHRS and YFSETQ. Trimming shortened V by 0 bases and J by 5 bases, and 18 bases separated the two germline ends. Here the CDR3 DNA reads TGCGCCAGCAGCTTGGGGGACACCCTCGGTAAGGATCAGCCCCAGCATTTT. Translation: CASSLGDTLGKDQPQHF.

The chain combines TRBV7-9 with TRBJ2-3, with a weak D call TRBD2 (5 bases). Germline values: CDR1 SEHNR, CDR2 FQNEAQ (reference sequence). Trimming left V 5 bases short and J 4 bases short, with 16 bases between. The CDR3 covers 15 residues. CDR3 DNA sequence: TGTGCCAGCAGCCTCAGACTAACTATCGCAGATACGCAGTATTTT. It specifies CASSLRLTIADTQYF.

This clone was counted between two and nine times. The chain couples TRBV6-6 to TRBJ1-5, with 7 bases lining up with TRBD1. The CDR3 runs to 15 residues. Unmatched junction bases numbered 6, after V lost 7 bases and J lost 0 bases. Germline V gene data show CDR1 as MNHNY and CDR2 as SVGAGI (reference sequence). The CDR3 region is CASTSGGYSNQPQHF. The CDR3, as DNA: TGTGCCAGCACCTCAGGGGGTTATAGCAATCAGCCCCAGCATTTT.

This clone was seen a handful of times. The V gene is TRBV4-1, the J gene TRBJ2-7; D remains ambiguous. Germline CDR1 and CDR2: MGHRA and YSYEKL. The CDR3 length is 13 residues. V was trimmed by 2 bases and J by 3 bases, leaving 8 bases between them. The chain's CDR3 is CASSQIALYEQYF. CDR3 DNA: TGCGCCAGCAGCCAAATAGCACTCTACGAGCAGTACTTC.

The V and J genes are TRBV29-1 and TRBJ2-1; 7 bases map to TRBD2. This CDR3 region has 16 residues. Trimming at V came to 3 bases and at J to 0 bases, leaving 8 bases not matched to a gene. Germline CDR1 SQVTM, CDR2 ANQGSEA. The chain's CDR3 is CSVEVGAGDSYNEQFF. The CDR3 bases are TGCAGCGTTGAGGTCGGCGCGGGAGACTCCTACAATGAGCAGTTCTTC.

This clone was observed a few times. Distinct nucleotide sequences in the sample also encode this CDR3. The chain combines TRBV28 with TRBJ2-6; D uncertain. V lost 6 bases, J lost 0 bases, and 3 bases lay in between. CDR3 size: 13 residues. Germline assignment: CDR1 MDHEN and CDR2 SYDVKM. The CDR3 region has the DNA TGTGCCAGCAGCAGCTCTGGGGCCAACGTCCTGACTTTC. Amino acids: CASSSSGANVLTF.

This chain uses TRBV5-1 with TRBJ1-1, with a weak D call TRBD1 (6 bases). Deletions cut 4 bases from V and 6 bases from J, with 13 bases between. The CDR3 has 13 amino acids. CDR1 is SGHRS, CDR2 YFSETQ, per germline. The CDR3 sequence: CASSRLQGAEAFF. The CDR3 bases are TGCGCCAGCAGCCGATTACAGGGCGCTGAAGCTTTCTTT.

V usage is TRBV6-5 and J usage is TRBJ2-3; D is unresolved. Germline V gene lookup returns CDR1 MNHEY and CDR2 SVGAGI. This CDR3 contains 12 residues. Trimming took off 7 bases at V and 0 bases at J, with 5 bases between the two ends. This CDR3 reads CASNPSTDTQYF. DNA of the CDR3: TGTGCCAGCAATCCTAGCACAGATACGCAGTATTTT.

V usage is TRBV14 and J usage is TRBJ1-3, with D unclear. CDR3 size: 15 residues. CDR1 SGHDN and CDR2 FVKESK come from the germline V gene. Between the trimmed V and J ends, which lost 2 bases and 0 bases, there was a span of 8 bases. CDR3 in DNA: TGTGCCAGCAGCCAACTTGGGCTCTCTGGAAACACCATATATTTT. It codes for CASSQLGLSGNTIYF.

J is TRBJ2-2 and V is TRBV5-1; 10 bases map to TRBD1. The CDR3 is made up of 16 amino acids. V lost 0 bases and J lost 6; bases outside the gene matches: 5. Germline CDR1 is SGHRS and CDR2 is YFSETQ. The CDR3: CASSLAGQGVAGELFF. The CDR3 nucleotides are TGCGCCAGCAGCTTGGCCGGACAGGGGGTCGCCGGGGAGCTGTTTTTT.

CDR3 sequence: CASRGDSLHTF. As DNA, the CDR3 is TGTGCCAGCAGGGGCGACAGTCTCCACACCTTC. V is TRBV2 and J is TRBJ1-2, with D possibly TRBD1 on 5 matching bases. Per the germline V gene, CDR1 is SNHLY and CDR2 is FYNNEI. V was cut by 6 bases and J by 12 bases, with 14 bases left in between. CDR3 size: 11 residues.

There are a few counts of this clone. CDR3 bases: TGCGCCAGCAGCTTAGACAGCGGGCCCCAAGAGACCCAGTACTTC. Protein: CASSLDSGPQETQYF. The rearrangement links TRBV5-1 to TRBJ2-5; D may be TRBD2 (6 bases). V lost 2 bases to trimming and J lost 1 base, with 12 bases between them. This CDR3 is built from 15 residues. CDR1 is SGHRS and CDR2 is YFSETQ in the germline V gene.

This clone was seen a handful of times. The CDR3 is CAWSLYSGINNEQFF. The CDR3 bases are TGTGCCTGGAGTCTCTACTCCGGGATTAACAATGAGCAGTTCTTC. The V gene is TRBV30, the J gene TRBJ2-1, with D perhaps TRBD2 (5 bases). This CDR3 spans 15 amino acids. Germline assignment: CDR1 GTSNPN and CDR2 SVGIG (reference sequence). V dropped 2 bases and J dropped 5 bases, with 16 bases sitting between them.

This clone has only a few counts. V gene TRBV29-1 combines with J gene TRBJ2-1, with 7 bases aligning to TRBD2. In germline, CDR1 is SQVTM, CDR2 ANQGSEA. Unmatched junction bases numbered 5, after V lost 7 bases and J lost 2 bases. The CDR3 is made up of 13 amino acids. CDR3 sequence (DNA): TGCAGCGGGCCTGGGGGGGCCTACAATGAGCAGTTCTTC. This sequence encodes CSGPGGAYNEQFF.

V and J are TRBV6-5 and TRBJ1-5, with 8 bases fitting TRBD1. This CDR3 has 15 amino acids. J lost 6 bases, V lost 4 bases, and 8 bases had no gene match. Germline V gene data show CDR1 as MNHEY and CDR2 as SVGAGI. The CDR3 nucleotides are TGTGCCAGCAGTTCATCAGGGGGCGGGGGTCAGCCCCAGCATTTT. It encodes CASSSSGGGGQPQHF.

This clone appeared a few times. The chain is built from TRBV5-4 and TRBJ2-1; D is perhaps TRBD2 (5 bases). The germline CDR1 and CDR2 sequences are SGHNT and YYREEE (reference sequence). The CDR3 consists of 16 residues. V lost 3 bases and J 1 base, leaving 14 bases between the germline ends. This chain's CDR3 is CASSSKKAESYNEQFF. CDR3 in DNA: TGTGCCAGCAGCTCCAAGAAAGCGGAGTCCTACAATGAGCAGTTCTTC.

This clone was seen more than once but under ten times. The rearrangement links TRBV28 to TRBJ2-1; D unresolved. Germline loops: CDR1 MDHEN, CDR2 SYDVKM. V lost 6 bases to trimming and J lost 11 bases, with 11 bases between them. The CDR3 is made up of 11 amino acids. CDR3 nucleotides: TGTGCCAGCAGGGCCCTGTCAAAGCAGTTCTTC. It codes for CASRALSKQFF.

Only a few counts were recorded for this clone. The rearrangement joins TRBV28 to TRBJ2-1; 8 nucleotides align to TRBD2. Per germline, CDR1 MDHEN and CDR2 SYDVKM. V gave up 6 bases and J gave up 7 bases; unmatched junction bases: 11. CDR3 size: 15 residues. CDR3 residues: CASSPSGRGWNEQFF. The CDR3 DNA reads as TGTGCCAGCAGCCCAAGCGGGAGAGGTTGGAATGAGCAGTTCTTC.

This clone was seen more than once but under ten times. The V gene is TRBV9, the J gene TRBJ2-1, with D perhaps matching TRBD2 (6 bases). Germline CDR1 and CDR2: SGDLS and YYNGEE. The CDR3 is made up of 17 amino acids. V gave up 2 bases and J gave up 4 bases, with 19 bases separating them. CDR3 bases: TGTGCCAGCAGCGTGGGGATTAGCGGTCCTCCTTACAATGAGCAGTTCTTC. It yields the protein CASSVGISGPPYNEQFF.